This T cell receptor (beta chain) was observed in a study of shared clonotypes between healthy human individuals. This CDR3 region has 16 residues. The V segment lost 8 bases and the J segment 7 bases; nucleotides outside the gene matches: 17. The V gene's germline CDR1 is LNHDA and CDR2 SQIVND (reference sequence). The table came from immunoSEQ multiplex PCR; TCRdb's copy has only in-frame clones and leaves some out. The repertoire holds about 710,000 clones, with more than 70% as singletons. This clonotype was obtained from a woman in her twenties or thirties in good health. The gene calls are TRBV19 and TRBJ1-1, with 9 bases that match TRBD1. The sample comprised memory CD4+ T cells sorted from blood. Subset given: CD45RA-negative fraction. The CDR3 nucleotides are TGTGCCAGTGCACGGTCGTTCGGACAGGGGCGCTATGAAGCTTTCTTT. Amino acid sequence: CASARSFGQGRYEAFF.